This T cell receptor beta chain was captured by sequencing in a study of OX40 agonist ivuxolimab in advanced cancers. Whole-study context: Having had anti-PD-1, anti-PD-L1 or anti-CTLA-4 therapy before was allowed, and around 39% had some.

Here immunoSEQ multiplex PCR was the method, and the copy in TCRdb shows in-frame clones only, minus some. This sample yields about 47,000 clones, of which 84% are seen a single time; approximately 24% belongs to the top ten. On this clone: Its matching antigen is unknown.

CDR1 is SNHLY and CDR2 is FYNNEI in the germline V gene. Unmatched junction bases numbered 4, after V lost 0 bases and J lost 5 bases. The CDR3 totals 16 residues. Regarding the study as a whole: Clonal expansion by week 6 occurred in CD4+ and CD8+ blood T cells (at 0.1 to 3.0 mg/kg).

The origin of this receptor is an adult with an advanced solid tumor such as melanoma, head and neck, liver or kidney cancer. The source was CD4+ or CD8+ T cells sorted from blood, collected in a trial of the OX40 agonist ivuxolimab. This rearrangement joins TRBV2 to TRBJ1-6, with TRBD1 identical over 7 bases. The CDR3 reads CASSEALGTDNSPLHF. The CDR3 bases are TGTGCCAGCAGTGAAGCGCTTGGGACAGATAATTCACCCCTCCACTTT.